This passage covers 27 T cell receptor beta chains from one sample sequenced in a study of cytotoxic CD8 clonotypes in ibrutinib-treated CLL. Here immunoSEQ multiplex PCR was the method, and the copy in TCRdb shows in-frame clones only, minus some. Of 130,000 or so clones in the sample, 70% to 90% were seen once. The source was PBMCs, collected after 24 months of ibrutinib treatment. Receptors originate from a human donor with chronic lymphocytic leukemia.

The CDR3 DNA is TGTGCCAGCAGCGTAGGGCAGCCTGGAAACACCATATATTTT. Protein sequence: CASSVGQPGNTIYF. This chain connects TRBV9 to TRBJ1-3; D not certain. This CDR3 is built from 14 residues. Germline assignment: CDR1 SGDLS and CDR2 YYNGEE. Trimming cost V 0 bases and J 2 bases, with 6 bases left between them.

As DNA, the CDR3 is TGTGCCAGCAGATTTAGCGGGACTTCCTACGAGCAGTACTTC. This sequence encodes CASRFSGTSYEQYF. The V and J genes are TRBV28 and TRBJ2-7, with TRBD2 matching over 8 bases. Germline values: CDR1 MDHEN, CDR2 SYDVKM. This CDR3 is built from 14 residues. The V segment lost 6 bases and the J segment 1 base; nucleotides outside the gene matches: 5.

This chain uses TRBV4-1 with TRBJ2-3; 11 bases map to TRBD2. The ends lost 4 bases at V and 5 bases at J; junction bases unmatched: 8. This CDR3 comprises 16 residues. Germline CDR1 is MGHRA and CDR2 is YSYEKL. CDR3 DNA: TGCGCCAGCAGCCCAAGGACTAGCGGGTTCGAAGATACGCAGTATTTT. This gives the protein CASSPRTSGFEDTQYF.

The rearrangement joins TRBV18 to TRBJ2-5; either TRBD1 or TRBD2 may fit D (5 bases each). Germline CDR1 is KGHSH and CDR2 is LQKENI. The length of the CDR3 is 13 residues. Deletions cut 3 bases from V and 2 bases from J, with 7 bases between. The CDR3 nucleotides read TGTGCCAGCTCACCGGGACGACAAGAGACCCAGTACTTC. Its translation is CASSPGRQETQYF.

The chain uses TRBV21-1 and TRBJ1-5; the D call TRBD1 from the table was never checked on the DNA. TRBV21-1 is an annotated pseudogene. The CDR3 has 15 residues. Here the CDR3 DNA reads TGTGCCAGCAGCAAAAGCAGGGGCGTAGATCAGCCCCAGCATTTT. It is translated as CASSKSRGVDQPQHF.

The chain employs TRBV9 and TRBJ2-3; TRBD2 is a possible D gene (6 bases). The CDR3 is made up of 17 amino acids. V was trimmed by 3 bases and J by 4 bases, leaving 21 bases between them. CDR1 and CDR2 from the germline V gene are SGDLS and YYNGEE. The CDR3 sequence is CASSGKGLASGADTQYF. The CDR3 DNA reads TGTGCCAGCAGCGGGAAGGGTCTAGCGTCAGGTGCAGATACGCAGTATTTT. The whole variable domain, remainder taken from reference TRBV9 and TRBJ2-3, is DSGVTQTPKHLITATGQRVTLRCSPRSGDLSVYWYQQSLDQGLQFLIQYYNGEERAKGNILERFSAQQFPDLHSELNLSSLELGDSALYFCASSGKGLASGADTQYFGPGTRLTVL.

The rearrangement links TRBV7-2 to TRBJ1-3, with D unresolved. The V end lost 3 bases, the J end lost 6 bases, and 12 bases lay between the germline ends. Germline V lookup: CDR1 SGHTA, CDR2 FQGNSA. The CDR3 contains 14 residues. The CDR3 DNA follows: TGTGCCAGCAGCTTCGGGGTACTGGAAAACACCATATATTTT. Its protein is CASSFGVLENTIYF.

The CDR3 protein is CASSQDRVDTQYF. CDR3 in DNA: TGTGCCAGCAGCCAAGACAGGGTTGATACGCAGTATTTT. J is TRBJ2-3 and V is TRBV7-6, with 7 bases identical to TRBD1. V shed 5 bases, J shed 6 bases, and the junction held 5 bases outside the gene matches. The V gene's germline CDR1 is SGHVS and CDR2 FNYEAQ. The CDR3 is made up of 13 amino acids.

This clone was counted between two and nine times. The genes are TRBV5-1 and TRBJ1-1; D remains ambiguous. V lost 4 bases to trimming and J lost 1 base, with 8 bases between them. Germline V gene sequence: CDR1 SGHRS, CDR2 YFSETQ. The CDR3 consists of 13 residues. CDR3 amino acids: CASSPSPNTEAFF. The CDR3 DNA reads as TGCGCCAGCAGCCCCTCACCGAACACTGAAGCTTTCTTT.

The genes are TRBV19 and TRBJ1-2; no firm D call. The CDR3 sequence is 13 residues long. CDR1 LNHDA and CDR2 SQIVND come from the germline V gene (reference sequence). V was pared by 4 bases and J by 2 bases, with 8 bases between. CDR3 sequence (DNA): TGTGCCAGTAGTAAGGTGGAAAACTATGGCTACACCTTC. As protein: CASSKVENYGYTF. Full variable domain (outside the CDR3, taken from reference TRBV19 and TRBJ1-2): DGGITQSPKYLFRKEGQNVTLSCEQNLNHDAMYWYRQDPGQGLRLIYYSQIVNDFQKGDIAEGYSVSREKKESFPLTVTSAQKNPTAFYLCASSKVENYGYTFGSGTRLTVV.

The chain joins TRBV25-1 to TRBJ2-5; no clear D gene. Deletions cut 4 bases from V and 5 bases from J, with 8 bases between. The germline V gene encodes CDR1 MGHDK and CDR2 SYGVNS. The CDR3 contains 12 residues. The CDR3 sequence: CASSAPGETQYF. The CDR3 nucleotides read TGTGCCAGCAGTGCGCCCGGGGAGACCCAGTACTTC.

The V gene is TRBV7-8, the J gene TRBJ2-7; D uncertain. The CDR3 consists of 14 residues. CDR1 SGHVS and CDR2 FQNEAQ come from the germline V gene. Trimming left V 0 bases short and J 4 bases short, with 10 bases between. The DNA for the CDR3 is TGTGCCAGCAGCTTAGCGGTTCTGGAGTACGAGCAGTACTTC. Translation: CASSLAVLEYEQYF.

The chain links TRBV11-2 to TRBJ2-5; D not certain. Germline loops: CDR1 SGHAT, CDR2 FQNNGV. This CDR3 contains 11 residues. The V end lost 8 bases, the J end lost 1 base, and 5 bases lay between the germline ends. The CDR3 region is CASGTQETQYF. The CDR3 DNA reads TGTGCCAGCGGTACCCAAGAGACCCAGTACTTC.

In nucleotides, the CDR3 is TGTGCCATCCCCGGGGGGGCCCCAGATACGCAGTATTTT. This translates into CAIPGGAPDTQYF. The V gene is TRBV2, the J gene TRBJ2-3, with TRBD2 identical over 8 bases. V shed 10 bases and J 4 bases; nucleotides not matched to a gene: 7. The germline gives CDR1 SNHLY, CDR2 FYNNEI. This CDR3 contains 13 residues.

V usage is TRBV9 and J usage is TRBJ1-2; 10 bases map to TRBD1. Germline CDR1 is SGDLS and CDR2 is YYNGEE. CDR3 size: 14 residues. Trimming removed 4 bases from V and 4 bases from J; junction bases left unmatched: 4. This CDR3 reads CASSPRTGGYGYTF. In DNA form, the CDR3 reads TGTGCCAGCAGCCCCCGGACAGGGGGCTATGGCTACACCTTC.

This chain uses TRBV5-4 with TRBJ2-1; 7 bases are shared with TRBD1. Germline V gene sequence: CDR1 SGHNT, CDR2 YYREEE (reference sequence). The CDR3 consists of 13 residues. V was clipped by 2 bases and J by 8 bases; unmatched bases: 4. CDR3 protein: CASSLKGADEQFF. DNA of the CDR3: TGTGCCAGCAGCTTAAAGGGGGCCGATGAGCAGTTCTTC.

As DNA, the CDR3 is TGCGCCAGCAGCCGAGGACAGATGAACACTGAAGCTTTCTTT. Encoded protein: CASSRGQMNTEAFF. The gene calls are TRBV5-1 and TRBJ1-1; a possible D gene is TRBD1 (6 bases). The CDR3 has 14 amino acids. CDR1 is SGHRS and CDR2 is YFSETQ in the germline V gene. V was clipped by 4 bases and J by 0 bases, with 10 bases between them.

Worth noting for this clone: Other DNA sequences from this sample encode an identical CDR3 as well. The rearrangement uses TRBV18 and TRBJ2-5, with D unclear. Trimming took 6 bases from V and 0 from J, leaving 5 bases between them. CDR1 is KGHSH, CDR2 LQKENI, per germline. The length of the CDR3 is 12 residues. The chain's CDR3 is CASSPDQETQYF. Written as DNA, the CDR3 is TGTGCCAGCTCTCCTGACCAAGAGACCCAGTACTTC.

This clone appeared a single time. The chain employs TRBV7-8 and TRBJ2-3; TRBD1 matches at 8 bases. The CDR3 totals 14 residues. Germline CDR1 is SGHVS and CDR2 is FQNEAQ. V lost 7 bases, J lost 9 bases, and 12 bases stayed unmatched. CDR3 in DNA: TGTGCCAGCACAGGCAGGGGGCTTCAACAGACGCAGTATTTT. This encodes CASTGRGLQQTQYF.

The V and J genes are TRBV19 and TRBJ2-1; 11 nucleotides match TRBD2. Germline assignment: CDR1 LNHDA and CDR2 SQIVND (reference sequence). V shed 3 bases and J 7 bases; nucleotides not matched to a gene: 11. CDR3 length: 17 residues. CDR3: CASSIRVAGGPRNEQFF. In DNA, the CDR3 is TGTGCCAGTAGTATTCGGGTAGCGGGAGGGCCCAGGAATGAGCAGTTCTTC.

V usage is TRBV27 and J usage is TRBJ1-2; TRBD1 is a possible D gene (5 bases). The CDR3 runs to 12 residues. CDR1 and CDR2 from the germline V gene are MNHEY and SMNVEV (reference sequence). The ends were cut back, 3 bases at V and 6 bases at J, with 8 bases in the middle. The CDR3 sequence: CASSFEGNGYTF. In DNA form, the CDR3 reads TGTGCCAGCAGTTTCGAGGGGAATGGCTACACCTTC.

The CDR3 DNA reads as TGTGCTAGCCAGGGTCTTAGCAATCAGCCCCAGCATTTT. This sequence encodes CASQGLSNQPQHF. The J gene is TRBJ1-5, the V gene TRBV12-5, with D possibly matching TRBD1 (5 bases). CDR3 length: 13 residues. Germline CDR1 is LGHNT and CDR2 is FRNRAP. Deletions cut 9 bases from V and 0 bases from J, with 9 bases between.

This chain connects TRBV19 to TRBJ1-1; the match to TRBD1 covers 8 bases. Trimming removed 10 bases from V and 2 bases from J; junction bases left unmatched: 12. The V gene's germline CDR1 is LNHDA and CDR2 SQIVND (reference sequence). The CDR3 has 15 residues. CDR3 coding DNA: TGTGCCACCAACAGGGGGATTCTAGGAAACACTGAAGCTTTCTTT. This encodes CATNRGILGNTEAFF.

This sequence joins TRBV2 and TRBJ2-3; D gene uncertain. V was pared by 7 bases and J by 7 bases, with 21 bases between. Germline lookup yields CDR1 SNHLY and CDR2 FYNNEI. The CDR3 has 15 residues. In nucleotides, the CDR3 is TGTGCCAGCACAAGAAGTGGGAATTCACAGTATACGCAGTATTTT. Its translation is CASTRSGNSQYTQYF.

The rearrangement joins TRBV7-9 to TRBJ1-4; D is ambiguous. Germline V gene data show CDR1 as SEHNR and CDR2 as FQNEAQ (reference sequence). The CDR3 has 16 residues. V lost 5 bases to trimming and J lost 0 bases, with 13 bases between them. CDR3: CASSTGSTATNEKLFF. CDR3 in DNA: TGTGCCAGCAGCACGGGATCAACAGCAACTAATGAAAAACTGTTTTTT.

In nucleotides, the CDR3 is TGCGCCAGCAGCCAGAGGGCCGTAAGAGGGGGGGATGAAAAACTGTTTTTT. Translated: CASSQRAVRGGDEKLFF. J is TRBJ1-4 and V is TRBV4-3; D might be TRBD1 (6 bases). Germline CDR1 and CDR2: LGHNA and YSLEER. The ends were cut back, 3 bases at V and 6 bases at J, with 20 bases in the middle. The CDR3 has 17 amino acids.

This chain links TRBV9 with TRBJ2-1; the match to TRBD1 covers 11 bases. The length of the CDR3 is 14 residues. Trimming cost V 0 bases and J 9 bases; bases outside gene matches: 2. Germline CDR1 SGDLS, CDR2 YYNGEE. CDR3 region: CASSVAGQGGEQFF. CDR3 bases: TGTGCCAGCAGCGTAGCGGGACAGGGGGGTGAGCAGTTCTTC.